These 5 T cell receptor beta chains were sequenced from one sample in a study of cytomegalovirus exposure and HLA in healthy donors. Researchers ran the PCR with 60 Vbeta and 13 Jbeta primers. The data were produced by immunoSEQ multiplex PCR, yet TCRdb's version contains in-frame clones alone and is incomplete. The sample contains about 160,000 clones, around four fifths of which appear only once. The sample comprised PBMCs. The receptors were gathered from a man between 18 and 29 years old in good health and CMV-seronegative.

The chain employs TRBV2 and TRBJ2-3; TRBD2 matches 9 bases. The CDR3 length is 14 residues. V was pared by 5 bases and J by 1 base, with 1 base of the junction left unmatched. Per germline, CDR1 SNHLY and CDR2 FYNNEI. CDR3 protein: CASSIAGGTDTQYF. In nucleotides, the CDR3 is TGTGCCAGCAGTATAGCGGGGGGCACAGATACGCAGTATTTT.

Here the CDR3 reads CASSPYGQGELYEQYF. The CDR3 region has the DNA TGTGCCAGCAGCCCATACGGACAGGGCGAATTATACGAGCAGTACTTC. J is TRBJ2-7 and V is TRBV7-6, with 8 bases identical to TRBD1. Unmatched junction bases numbered 13, after V lost 5 bases and J lost 4 bases. CDR1 and CDR2 from the germline V gene are SGHVS and FNYEAQ. This CDR3 comprises 16 residues. Using reference TRBV7-6 and TRBJ2-7 for the parts outside the CDR3, the full variable domain is GAGVSQSPRYKVTKRGQDVALRCDPISGHVSLYWYRQALGQGPEFLTYFNYEAQQDKSGLPNDRFSAERPEGSISTLTIQRTEQRDSAMYRCASSPYGQGELYEQYFGPGTRLTVT.

This chain links TRBV5-1 with TRBJ1-5, with D perhaps matching TRBD1 (6 bases). Germline-derived CDR1 and CDR2 are SGHRS and YFSETQ. CDR3 length equals 15 residues. The V and J ends lost 0 bases and 5 bases respectively, with 12 bases between them. CDR3 protein: CASSLAGGEYQPQHF. Here the CDR3 DNA reads TGCGCCAGCAGCTTGGCTGGGGGCGAGTATCAGCCCCAGCATTTT.

V usage is TRBV6-4 and J usage is TRBJ2-5; TRBD2 matches 10 bases. Germline assignment: CDR1 MRHNA and CDR2 SNTAGT. The CDR3 runs 14 residues. With V trimmed by 10 bases and J by 5 bases, 10 bases remained unmatched. CDR3: CANELKAGGETQYF. The CDR3 nucleotides are TGTGCCAACGAGCTAAAAGCGGGAGGGGAGACCCAGTACTTC.

The chain joins TRBV29-1 to TRBJ2-1; D unclear. Germline V gives CDR1 SQVTM, CDR2 ANQGSEA. CDR3 size: 13 residues. Trimming cost V 7 bases and J 4 bases, with 14 bases left between them. The CDR3 DNA reads as TGCAGCGCCCCGACTGAGGCTTACAATGAGCAGTTCTTC. Encoded protein: CSAPTEAYNEQFF.